Included here is one T cell receptor beta chain sequence, with context. Its antigen is undetermined. This sample stems from a study of cytomegalovirus exposure and HLA in healthy donors. General study results and limits: The authors listed 164 TCR beta chains as cytomegalovirus-associated. Specificity of a few CMV-associated chains for CMV antigens was verified in vitro.

TCRdb's table, derived via immunoSEQ multiplex PCR, lists solely in-frame clones and lacks some. The data contain 150,000 to 200,000 clones, approximately 90% of them singletons. Germline V CDR1 and CDR2: SQVTM, ANQGSEA. The CDR3 extends over 12 amino acids. Trimming shortened V by 8 bases and J by 3 bases, and 13 bases separated the two germline ends. The TCR sequence derives from a man aged 18 to 30 in good health and CMV-seronegative. The rearrangement links TRBV29-1 to TRBJ1-1, with D perhaps TRBD1 (5 bases). The sequencing sample was made of PBMCs. The CDR3 reads CSSSIRDTEAFF. In DNA, the CDR3 is TGCAGCTCTTCAATCAGGGACACTGAAGCTTTCTTT.